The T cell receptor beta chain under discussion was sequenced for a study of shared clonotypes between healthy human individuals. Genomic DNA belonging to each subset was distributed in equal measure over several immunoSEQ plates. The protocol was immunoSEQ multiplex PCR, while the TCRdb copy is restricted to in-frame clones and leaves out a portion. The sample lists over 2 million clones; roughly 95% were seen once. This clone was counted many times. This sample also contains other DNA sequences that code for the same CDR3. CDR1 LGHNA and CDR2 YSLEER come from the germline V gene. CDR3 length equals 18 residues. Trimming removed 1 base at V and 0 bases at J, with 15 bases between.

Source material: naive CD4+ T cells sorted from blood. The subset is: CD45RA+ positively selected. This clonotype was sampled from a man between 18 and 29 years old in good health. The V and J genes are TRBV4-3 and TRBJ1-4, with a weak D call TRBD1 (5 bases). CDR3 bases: TGCGCCAGCAGCCAAGTGTTGTTCTGGGGGACAACTAATGAAAAACTGTTTTTT. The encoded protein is CASSQVLFWGTTNEKLFF.